This T cell receptor (beta chain) was profiled in a study of CD8+CD57+ T cells in acquired aplastic anemia. The overall study: CD4+ and CD8+ cells, once sorted, gave DNA averaging about 3.4 ug. Study-wide results and caveats: The study identified around 28 CD8+ CDR3 sequences shared by patients and controls.

The use of genomic DNA as template underpinned the TCR beta VDJ and CDR3 profiling. TCRdb itself ran the reads through MiXCR, one entry per CDR3 protein. The table has about 190,000 distinct CDR3 sequences, less than 60% seen once. Sequencing was done on patients that had shown CD8+CD57+ cell expansion by flow cytometry. Untreated patients provided the blood samples, with no therapy given before sampling. V was trimmed by 4 bases and J by 7 bases, leaving 10 bases between them. CDR3 length equals 12 residues. CDR1 is SEHNR, CDR2 FQNEAQ, per germline (reference sequence). This clonotype was observed a single time. What it binds is not known.

The sequence was collected from a human donor with aplastic anemia. This sequence joins TRBV7-9 and TRBJ2-5; D call uncertain. The specimen sequenced was sorted CD4+, CD8+, or CD8+CD57+ T cells (not recorded which) from PBMCs. The CDR3 DNA reads as TGTGCCAGCAGCTCCACGGCGTGGACCCAGTACTTC. Translated: CASSSTAWTQYF.